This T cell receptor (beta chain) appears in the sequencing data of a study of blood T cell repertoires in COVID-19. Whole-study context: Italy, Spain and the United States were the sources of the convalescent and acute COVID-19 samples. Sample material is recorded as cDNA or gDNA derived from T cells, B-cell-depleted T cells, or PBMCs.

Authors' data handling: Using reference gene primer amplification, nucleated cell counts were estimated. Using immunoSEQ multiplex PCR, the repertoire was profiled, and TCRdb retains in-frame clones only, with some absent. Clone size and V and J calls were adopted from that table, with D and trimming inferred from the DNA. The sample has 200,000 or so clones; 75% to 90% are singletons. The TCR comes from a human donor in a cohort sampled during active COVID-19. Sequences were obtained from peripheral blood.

Written as DNA, the CDR3 is TGTGCCAGCAGCCCCATGACAGGGGGCAATGAGCAGTTCTTC. As protein: CASSPMTGGNEQFF. The chain is built from TRBV7-9 and TRBJ2-1, with 9 bases lining up with TRBD1. The CDR3 extends over 14 amino acids. CDR1 and CDR2 (germline): SEHNR, FQNEAQ (reference sequence). V shed 5 bases, J shed 6 bases, and the junction held 5 bases outside the gene matches. Looking up the rest from reference TRBV7-9 and TRBJ2-1 gives the full variable domain: DTGVSQNPRHKITKRGQNVTFRCDPISEHNRLYWYRQTLGQGPEFLTYFQNEAQLEKSRLLSDRFSAERPKGSFSTLEIQRTEQGDSAMYLCASSPMTGGNEQFFGPGTRLTVL.